This TCR beta chain was identified during a study of radiotherapy plus CTLA-4 blockade in lung cancer. As for the study in general: Objective responses occurred in around 18% of patients; around 30% had disease control.

Study results and limitations: Tumor-derived TCR clones expanded in blood after radiotherapy plus ipilimumab.

This clone was seen a few times. Antigen: not known. Assay used: immunoSEQ multiplex PCR; TCRdb lists only in-frame clones, some missing. The table lists some 73,000 clones, roughly 70% of them singletons, with around 10% in the top ten. The CDR3 is 15 amino acids. V shed 0 bases, J shed 6 bases, and the junction held 1 base outside the gene matches. Germline CDR1 and CDR2: MNHEY and SVGAGI. This TCR was recovered from a human donor with non-small cell lung cancer whose response to radiotherapy plus ipilimumab could not be evaluated. Sequences were derived from peripheral blood, sampled from a patient treated with radiotherapy plus ipilimumab. The chain is built from TRBV6-5 and TRBJ2-7; 14 nucleotides match TRBD2. The CDR3 spells CASSYSTSGGAEQYF. DNA for the CDR3: TGTGCCAGCAGTTACTCGACTAGCGGGGGGGCCGAGCAGTACTTC.